This passage covers 9 T cell receptor beta chains from one sample sequenced in a study of T cells in Graves' hyperthyroidism and ophthalmopathy. RNA transcripts served as the template for amplifying TCR beta CDR3 regions. The TCR CDR3 was amplified in a first-round RT-PCR using the HTBI primer set. TCRdb re-analysed the multiplex PCR reads in MiXCR, keeping a single row per CDR3 protein. The sample carries about 520,000 distinct CDR3 sequences, around 22% recorded once. The specimen was blood. These receptor sequences come from a woman aged 30 to 39 with Graves' ophthalmopathy.

This clonotype was seen a handful of times. This rearrangement joins TRBV3-1 to TRBJ1-2; 7 bases agree with TRBD1. Losses at the gene ends were 2 bases for V and 8 bases for J; bases not matched to a gene: 11. This CDR3 has 15 amino acids. Per the germline V gene, CDR1 is LGHDT and CDR2 is YNNKEL (reference sequence). CDR3 nucleotides: TGTGCCAGCAGCCAAACCCCCCCAGGGGGTCTAGGCTACACCTTC. It codes for CASSQTPPGGLGYTF.

This clonotype was observed a handful of times. V gene TRBV3-1 combines with J gene TRBJ2-7, with D perhaps TRBD2 (6 bases). There are 14 residues in the CDR3. V lost 0 bases and J lost 12, with 18 bases in between. The V gene's germline CDR1 is LGHDT and CDR2 YNNKEL (reference sequence). CDR3: CASSQDVGGRRRYF. CDR3 DNA: TGTGCCAGCAGCCAAGATGTGGGGGGACGGCGGAGGTACTTC.

The sample holds a few counts of this clonotype. It may be a read error: a sequence one base away is much more abundant. It is unclear where the CDR3 begins or ends on the DNA, so no DNA is shown, and the CDR3 is as TCRdb lists it. The chain combines TRBV7-3 with TRBJ1-5; the listed D gene, TRBD1, was not tested against the DNA. Germline CDR1 SGHTA, CDR2 FQGTGA. Termini included, the CDR3 measures 14 amino acids. The CDR3 protein is CASSFGRGNQPQRF.

Many counts were recorded for this clonotype. V usage is TRBV27 and J usage is TRBJ2-7; TRBD1 aligns across 8 bases. V shed 6 bases, J shed 0 bases, and the junction held 7 bases outside the gene matches. The germline CDR1 and CDR2 sequences are MNHEY and SMNVEV (reference sequence). CDR3 length: 15 residues. DNA of the CDR3: TGTGCCAGCAGACCCCGGGACAGGCCCTCCTACGAGCAGTACTTC. It specifies CASRPRDRPSYEQYF.

The sample holds many counts of this clonotype. The V and J genes are TRBV12-3 or TRBV12-4 and TRBJ2-7, with 8 bases matching TRBD2. The CDR3 is 14 amino acids. V was pared by 6 bases and J by 3 bases, with 7 bases of the junction left unmatched. The CDR3 protein is CASSRPGGRYEQYF. CDR3 coding DNA: TGTGCCAGCAGCCGCCCGGGGGGGCGCTACGAGCAGTACTTC.

This clonotype came up many times. V usage is TRBV20-1 and J usage is TRBJ1-5; the D gene is possibly TRBD1 (6 bases). From germline, CDR1 is DFQATT and CDR2 SNEGSKA (reference sequence). The CDR3 spans 18 residues. Trimming removed 1 base at V and 4 bases at J, with 23 bases between. The DNA of the CDR3 is TGCAGTGCTAGAGCTGACCCCGGGACAAGCGGGAGTAATCAGCCCCAGCATTTT. Translating gives CSARADPGTSGSNQPQHF.

In its sample, this clonotype was seen many times. The rearrangement joins TRBV11-2 to TRBJ2-5; no reliable D call. Trimming removed 5 bases at V and 5 bases at J, with 18 bases between. The germline V gene has CDR1 SGHAT and CDR2 FQNNGV. The CDR3 loop spans 15 amino acids. CDR3 amino acids: CASSPLGSSGETQYF. CDR3 DNA: TGTGCCAGCAGCCCCCTGGGTAGCTCCGGGGAGACCCAGTACTTC. The full variable domain, in which reference TRBV11-2 and TRBJ2-5 provide the parts outside the CDR3, is EAGVAQSPRYKIIEKRQSVAFWCNPISGHATLYWYQQILGQGPKLLIQFQNNGVVDDSQLPKDRFSAERLKGVDSTLKIQPAKLEDSAVYLCASSPLGSSGETQYFGPGTRLLVL.

This clonotype was observed at least ten times. The V call is TRBV7-8, the J call TRBJ2-4; possible D gene TRBD1, 6 bases. V lost 5 bases and J lost 9, with 11 bases in between. CDR3 length: 12 amino acids. Germline assignment: CDR1 SGHVS and CDR2 FQNEAQ. The CDR3 loop is CASSRQDSIQYF. The DNA of the CDR3 is TGTGCCAGCAGCAGACAGGACAGCATTCAGTACTTC.

This clonotype was seen repeatedly, ten times or more. This chain uses TRBV6-5 with TRBJ1-1, with D maybe TRBD1 (5 bases). Germline V lookup: CDR1 MNHEY, CDR2 SVGAGI. This CDR3 contains 17 residues. V lost 0 bases to trimming and J lost 0 bases, with 14 bases between them. The CDR3 DNA is TGTGCCAGCAGTTACTCGGGGGGGTTCGGTATGAACACTGAAGCTTTCTTT. Its translation: CASSYSGGFGMNTEAFF.